This T cell receptor (beta chain) was obtained from a study of shared clonotypes between healthy human individuals. Study context: Per-donor plates numbered three CD4 naive, three CD4 memory, two CD8 naive and one CD8 memory. Study-level points and caveats: Larger estimated richness was generally seen in naive subsets than in memory subsets. Non-shared clonotypes showed lower generation probabilities than clonotypes common to all four donors.

Details on this clone: Its antigen is as yet unknown. This same CDR3 is encoded by further DNA sequences in the sample.

CD45RO-negative cells were positively selected for CCR7, leaving out terminally differentiated effector memory CD45RA+ cells. Template for every sorted-subset replicate PCR totaled about 200 ng DNA, 25,000 to 30,000 T cell genomes. TCRdb's copy holds only in-frame clones and misses some; the assay was immunoSEQ multiplex PCR. The sample records some 2,000,000 clones, about 94% being singletons. Sample: naive CD8+ T cells sorted from blood. The source of this sequence is a man aged 18 to 30 in good health.

CDR3 in amino acids: CAWSASGNTIYF. CDR3 nucleotides: TGTGCCTGGAGTGCCTCTGGAAACACCATATATTTT. This chain links TRBV30 with TRBJ1-3, with D unresolved. The CDR3 covers 12 residues. Looked up from germline, CDR1 is GTSNPN and CDR2 is SVGIG (reference sequence). Trimming took 1 base from V and 0 from J, leaving 1 base between them. The whole variable domain, remainder taken from reference TRBV30 and TRBJ1-3, is SQTIHQWPATLVQPVGSPLSLECTVEGTSNPNLYWYRQAAGRGLQLLFYSVGIGQISSEVPQNLSASRPQDRQFILSSKKLLLSDSGFYLCAWSASGNTIYFGEGSWLTVV.